This T cell receptor beta chain was sequenced for a study of blood T cell repertoires in COVID-19. Study-wide background: Specimens from acute and convalescent COVID-19 originated in the United States, Italy and Spain. Sources were T cells, B-cell-depleted T cells, or PBMCs; the material itself was cDNA or gDNA.

Germline V gene data show CDR1 as SGDLS and CDR2 as YYNGEE. This CDR3 comprises 20 residues. The junction had 16 bases not matched to a gene; V was cut back by 0 bases and J by 3 bases. In the study's own analysis: For nucleated cells, counts were estimated from reference gene primer amplification. Repertoires were generated with immunoSEQ multiplex PCR, while TCRdb's copy carries only in-frame clones and drops some. That table gives V, J and clone size, and the DNA gave D and trimming. The sample records approximately 22,000 clones, 70% to 90% being singletons. Only one count was recorded for this clone.

The TCR was taken from a human donor in a cohort sampled during active COVID-19. The genes are TRBV9 and TRBJ2-3; 10 bases line up with TRBD2. The sample consisted of peripheral blood. CDR3 amino acids: CASSVGEGVVAGGGTDTQYF. CDR3 in DNA: TGTGCCAGCAGCGTAGGGGAGGGCGTGGTAGCGGGAGGCGGGACAGATACGCAGTATTTT.